This T cell receptor (beta chain) comes out of a study of control samples from healthy donors and cancer patients. Germline CDR1 MDHEN, CDR2 SYDVKM. Unmatched junction bases numbered 7, after V lost 4 bases and J lost 7 bases. The CDR3 length is 14 residues. Sequencing used immunoSEQ multiplex PCR; TCRdb keeps in-frame clones, though not all of them. This table holds tens of thousands of clones, 90% found once. Sequenced material: blood. This clonotype was obtained from a woman aged 18-35 years in good health. V is TRBV28 and J is TRBJ1-2, with TRBD1 matching over 9 bases. The CDR3 nucleotides are TGTGCCAGCAGTTCCCTGGGGACAGGGACTGGCTACACCTTC. Its translation: CASSSLGTGTGYTF.